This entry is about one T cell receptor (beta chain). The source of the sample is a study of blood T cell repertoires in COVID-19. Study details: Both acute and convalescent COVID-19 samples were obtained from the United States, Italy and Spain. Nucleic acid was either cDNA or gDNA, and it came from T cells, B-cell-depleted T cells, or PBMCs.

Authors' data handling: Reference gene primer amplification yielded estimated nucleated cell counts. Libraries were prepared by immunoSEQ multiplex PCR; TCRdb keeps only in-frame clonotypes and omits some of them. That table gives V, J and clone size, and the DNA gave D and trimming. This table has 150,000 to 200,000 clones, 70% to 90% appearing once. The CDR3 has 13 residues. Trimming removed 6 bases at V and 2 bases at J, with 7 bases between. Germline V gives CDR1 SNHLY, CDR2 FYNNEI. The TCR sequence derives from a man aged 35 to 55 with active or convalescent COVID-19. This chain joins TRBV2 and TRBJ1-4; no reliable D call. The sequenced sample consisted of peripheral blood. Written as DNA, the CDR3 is TGTGCCAGCAGCACTATGACTAATGAAAAACTGTTTTTT. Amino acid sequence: CASSTMTNEKLFF. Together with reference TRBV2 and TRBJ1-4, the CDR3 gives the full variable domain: EPEVTQTPSHQVTQMGQEVILRCVPISNHLYFYWYRQILGQKVEFLVSFYNNEISEKSEIFDDQFSVERPDGSNFTLKIRSTKLEDSAMYFCASSTMTNEKLFFGSGTQLSVL.